The T cell receptor (beta chain) described here comes from a study of blood T cell repertoires in COVID-19. The V and J ends lost 10 bases and 6 bases respectively, with 24 bases between them. CDR1 and CDR2 (germline): MDHEN, SYDVKM. The CDR3 spans 15 residues. Study processing details: Counts of nucleated cells, estimated from reference gene primer amplification, were obtained. Profiled with immunoSEQ multiplex PCR; TCRdb holds only in-frame clones, not every one. That table gives V, J and clone size, and the DNA gave D and trimming. The repertoire holds approximately 250,000 clones, over 70% seen once, with around 7.8% in the top ten.

The clonotype originates from a human donor in a cohort sampled during active COVID-19. V gene TRBV28 combines with J gene TRBJ1-2, with a possible D match to TRBD1 (6 bases). The sequenced sample was peripheral blood. This CDR3 reads CAIFKLQGPRNGYTF. CDR3 sequence (DNA): TGTGCCATCTTTAAACTGCAGGGGCCACGTAATGGCTACACCTTC.